The T cell receptor (beta chain) under discussion was sequenced for a study of blood T cell repertoires in COVID-19. Produced via immunoSEQ multiplex PCR; TCRdb's table is partial and in-frame only. The top ten hold roughly a tenth of the sample, which has approximately 330,000 clones, 85% to 90% seen once. The sequencing sample was made of PBMCs or T cells enriched from blood (not recorded which). This sequence was found in a woman in her 30s who had recovered from COVID-19.

CDR3 nucleotide sequence: TGTGCCACCAGCTACCGGGGGACTTCCAGCTCCTACGAGCAGTACTTC. It encodes CATSYRGTSSSYEQYF. The gene calls are TRBV15 and TRBJ2-7, with D maybe TRBD2 (6 bases). The CDR3 runs to 16 residues. The V gene's germline CDR1 is LNHNV and CDR2 YYDKDF (reference sequence). The ends were cut back, 5 bases at V and 0 bases at J, with 17 bases in the middle. Full variable domain (missing parts from reference TRBV15 and TRBJ2-7): DAMVIQNPRYQVTQFGKPVTLSCSQTLNHNVMYWYQQKSSQAPKLLFHYYDKDFNNEADTPDNFQSRRPNTSFCFLDIRSPGLGDTAMYLCATSYRGTSSSYEQYFGPGTRLTVT.